The present TCR beta chain was sequenced within a study of OX40 agonist ivuxolimab in advanced cancers. In its sample, this clone was seen once. Sequencing used immunoSEQ multiplex PCR; TCRdb keeps in-frame clones, though not all of them. The data contain roughly 60,000 clones, about 82% of them singletons. After removal of 3 bases from V and 0 bases from J, the junction contained 13 bases not matched to a gene. Germline V gives CDR1 SNHLY, CDR2 FYNNEI. This CDR3 is built from 20 residues. The source of this sequence is an adult with an advanced solid tumor such as melanoma, head and neck, liver or kidney cancer. This sequence joins TRBV2 and TRBJ2-2; 10 positions agree with TRBD2. The sample consisted of CD4+ or CD8+ T cells sorted from blood, taken in a trial of the OX40 agonist ivuxolimab. CDR3 nucleotide sequence: TGTGCCAGCAGTGAGAGGGGTCCTAGCGGGGGAGACTCGAACACCGGGGAGCTGTTTTTT. It encodes CASSERGPSGGDSNTGELFF.